This T cell receptor beta chain was sequenced during a study of blood T cell repertoires in COVID-19. Study summary: The cDNA or gDNA used as material had been derived from T cells, B-cell-depleted T cells, or PBMCs.

In the original processing: The assay estimated nucleated cells by amplifying reference gene primers. The repertoire was sequenced with immunoSEQ multiplex PCR; TCRdb's copy has only in-frame clones and lacks some. For V, J and clone size, that table is used; D and trimming come from the DNA. The data contain tens of thousands of clones, about 86% of them singletons. The sequencing sample was made of peripheral blood. The TCR comes from a man aged 65 to 85 with acute or convalescent COVID-19.

Here the CDR3 reads CASSPGYPNYEQYF. In DNA, the CDR3 is TGTGCCAGCAGTCCGGGGTATCCTAACTACGAGCAGTACTTC. The V and J genes are TRBV7-2 and TRBJ2-7; possible D gene TRBD2, 5 bases. Trimming stripped 6 bases from V and 3 bases from J, with 15 bases between. Germline loops: CDR1 SGHTA, CDR2 FQGNSA. The CDR3 spans 14 residues.